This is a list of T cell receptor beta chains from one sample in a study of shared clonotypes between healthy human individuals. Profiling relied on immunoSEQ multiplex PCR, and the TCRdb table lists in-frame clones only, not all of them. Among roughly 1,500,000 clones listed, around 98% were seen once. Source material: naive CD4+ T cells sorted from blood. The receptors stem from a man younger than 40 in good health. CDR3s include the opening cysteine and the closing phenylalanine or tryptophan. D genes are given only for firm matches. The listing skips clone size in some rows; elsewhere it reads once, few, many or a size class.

cdr3_aa: CASSIRGTDLSDTQYF
cdr3_nt: TGTGCCAGTAGTATTAGGGGGACAGACCTCTCAGATACGCAGTATTTT
j_call: TRBJ2-3
d_call: TRBD1
clone_size: NA
v_call: TRBV19

cdr3_aa: CASSPRTGLEAFF
cdr3_nt: TGTGCCAGCTCACCGAGGACAGGGTTAGAAGCTTTCTTT
j_call: TRBJ1-1
d_call: TRBD1
clone_size: NA
v_call: TRBV18

cdr3_aa: CASSFGTAATNEKLFF
cdr3_nt: TGCGCCAGCAGCTTCGGGACCGCCGCAACTAATGAAAAACTGTTTTTT
j_call: TRBJ1-4
d_call: NA
clone_size: NA
v_call: TRBV5-1

cdr3_aa: CASSMLGQGMNTEAFF
cdr3_nt: TGCGCCAGCAGCATGCTAGGACAGGGAATGAACACTGAAGCTTTCTTT
j_call: TRBJ1-1
d_call: TRBD1
clone_size: NA
v_call: TRBV5-1

cdr3_aa: CASSLAGVYNEQFF
cdr3_nt: TGTGCCAGCAGCTTAGCGGGAGTGTACAATGAGCAGTTCTTC
j_call: TRBJ2-1
d_call: NA
clone_size: NA
v_call: TRBV11-2

cdr3_aa: CASSRRPYTGELFF
cdr3_nt: TGTGCCAGCAGCCGTCGGCCTTACACCGGGGAGCTGTTTTTT
j_call: TRBJ2-2
d_call: NA
clone_size: NA
v_call: TRBV28

cdr3_aa: CASSPKWGYNEQFF
cdr3_nt: TGTGCCAGCAGCCCGAAATGGGGGTACAATGAGCAGTTCTTC
j_call: TRBJ2-1
d_call: NA
clone_size: NA
v_call: TRBV11-3

cdr3_aa: CASGISSGANVLTF
cdr3_nt: TGCGCCAGCGGGATAAGCTCTGGGGCCAACGTCCTGACTTTC
j_call: TRBJ2-6
d_call: NA
clone_size: NA
v_call: TRBV5-1

cdr3_aa: CASRLAASTDTQYF
cdr3_nt: TGTGCCAGCAGACTAGCGGCTAGCACAGATACGCAGTATTTT
j_call: TRBJ2-3
d_call: TRBD2
clone_size: NA
v_call: TRBV5-4

cdr3_aa: CASRRQLAAVNEQFF
cdr3_nt: TGTGCCAGCAGGCGACAACTAGCGGCCGTGAATGAGCAGTTCTTC
j_call: TRBJ2-1
d_call: TRBD2
clone_size: NA
v_call: TRBV6-5

cdr3_aa: CASSLELGYEQYF
cdr3_nt: TGTGCCAGCAGCTTAGAACTAGGCTACGAGCAGTACTTC
j_call: TRBJ2-7
d_call: NA
clone_size: NA
v_call: TRBV7-2

cdr3_aa: CASSLPGGLSGNTIYF
cdr3_nt: TGTGCCAGCAGCTTACCGGGGGGTCTCTCTGGAAACACCATATATTTT
j_call: TRBJ1-3
d_call: NA
clone_size: NA
v_call: TRBV7-9

cdr3_aa: CAWSVWNSGGDTIYF
cdr3_nt: TGTGCCTGGAGTGTCTGGAACTCCGGTGGCGACACCATATATTTT
j_call: TRBJ1-3
d_call: NA
clone_size: NA
v_call: TRBV30

cdr3_aa: CASSESGADTQYF
cdr3_nt: TGCGCCAGCAGTGAGTCCGGAGCAGATACGCAGTATTTT
j_call: TRBJ2-3
d_call: NA
clone_size: NA
v_call: TRBV10-1

cdr3_aa: CASSPGGGYGGYTF
cdr3_nt: TGTGCCAGCAGCCCTGGGGGAGGGTACGGTGGCTACACCTTC
j_call: TRBJ1-2
d_call: NA
clone_size: NA
v_call: TRBV28

cdr3_aa: CASRSPGSGGYEQYF
cdr3_nt: TGTGCCAGTAGATCTCCGGGTAGTGGCGGCTACGAGCAGTACTTC
j_call: TRBJ2-7
d_call: NA
clone_size: NA
v_call: TRBV19

cdr3_aa: CASSPLLQGALTEAFF
cdr3_nt: TGTGCCAGCTCACCACTCTTGCAGGGGGCGCTTACTGAAGCTTTCTTT
j_call: TRBJ1-1
d_call: TRBD1
clone_size: once
v_call: TRBV18

cdr3_aa: CASRRGTDTQYF
cdr3_nt: TGTGCCAGCAGGAGAGGCACAGATACGCAGTATTTT
j_call: TRBJ2-3
d_call: NA
clone_size: NA
v_call: TRBV28

cdr3_aa: CASSLNLETQYF
cdr3_nt: TGCGCCAGCAGCTTGAACCTAGAGACCCAGTACTTC
j_call: TRBJ2-5
d_call: NA
clone_size: NA
v_call: TRBV5-1

cdr3_aa: CASLTGTGNTIYF
cdr3_nt: TGTGCCAGCCTGACAGGAACTGGAAACACCATATATTTT
j_call: TRBJ1-3
d_call: NA
clone_size: NA
v_call: TRBV6-1

cdr3_aa: CASSLRWGADYGYTF
cdr3_nt: TGTGCCAGCAGCTTAAGATGGGGGGCGGACTATGGCTACACCTTC
j_call: TRBJ1-2
d_call: NA
clone_size: NA
v_call: TRBV7-3

cdr3_aa: CASSGTPGNTIYF
cdr3_nt: TGCGCCAGCAGCGGGACACCTGGAAACACCATATATTTT
j_call: TRBJ1-3
d_call: NA
clone_size: NA
v_call: TRBV10-1

cdr3_aa: CASSVGDRPYGYTF
cdr3_nt: TGTGCCAGCAGCGTAGGAGACAGGCCCTATGGCTACACCTTC
j_call: TRBJ1-2
d_call: NA
clone_size: NA
v_call: TRBV9

cdr3_aa: CASSFSRSSSSAEAFF
cdr3_nt: TGCGCCAGCAGCTTTAGCAGGTCATCTTCATCGGCTGAAGCTTTCTTT
j_call: TRBJ1-1
d_call: NA
clone_size: NA
v_call: TRBV5-1

cdr3_aa: CAIVRQPQSPNYGYTF
cdr3_nt: TGTGCCATCGTTCGACAGCCCCAGAGCCCTAACTATGGCTACACCTTC
j_call: TRBJ1-2
d_call: NA
clone_size: NA
v_call: TRBV10-3

cdr3_aa: CASSQYGDRGYEQYF
cdr3_nt: TGCGCCAGCAGCCAATATGGGGACAGGGGCTACGAGCAGTACTTC
j_call: TRBJ2-7
d_call: TRBD1
clone_size: NA
v_call: TRBV4-1

cdr3_aa: CASRDTTSGVYNEQFF
cdr3_nt: TGTGCCAGCAGGGACACGACTAGCGGAGTTTACAATGAGCAGTTCTTC
j_call: TRBJ2-1
d_call: TRBD2
clone_size: NA
v_call: TRBV2

cdr3_aa: CSVEFLDSNTGELFF
cdr3_nt: TGCAGCGTTGAATTCTTGGACAGTAACACCGGGGAGCTGTTTTTT
j_call: TRBJ2-2
d_call: NA
clone_size: NA
v_call: TRBV29-1

cdr3_aa: CSVARLGADTQYF
cdr3_nt: TGCAGCGTTGCACGACTAGGTGCAGATACGCAGTATTTT
j_call: TRBJ2-3
d_call: NA
clone_size: NA
v_call: TRBV29-1

cdr3_aa: CASSGRRGTSGSYEQYF
cdr3_nt: TGTGCCAGCAGCGGCCGTAGGGGGACTAGCGGGAGTTACGAGCAGTACTTC
j_call: TRBJ2-7
d_call: TRBD2
clone_size: NA
v_call: TRBV9

cdr3_aa: CASSPGTGQYEQYF
cdr3_nt: TGTGCCAGCAGCCCTGGGACAGGCCAATACGAGCAGTACTTC
j_call: TRBJ2-7
d_call: TRBD1
clone_size: once
v_call: TRBV7-7

cdr3_aa: CASSGENNEQFF
cdr3_nt: TGTGCCAGCTCGGGGGAAAACAATGAGCAGTTCTTC
j_call: TRBJ2-1
d_call: NA
clone_size: NA
v_call: TRBV7-3

cdr3_aa: CASSDTYTIYF
cdr3_nt: TGTGCCAGCAGCGACACATACACCATATATTTT
j_call: TRBJ1-3
d_call: NA
clone_size: NA
v_call: TRBV7-9